This note documents a single T cell receptor beta chain sequence. The sample comes from a study of blood T cell repertoires in COVID-19. Study-wide background: The United States, Italy and Spain provided the acute and convalescent COVID-19 samples. Nucleic acid was either cDNA or gDNA, and it came from T cells, B-cell-depleted T cells, or PBMCs.

The table came from immunoSEQ multiplex PCR; TCRdb's copy has only in-frame clones and leaves some out. The sample lists 150,000 to 200,000 clones; roughly 90% were seen once. Those who participated ranged in age from roughly 18 to 89 years and resided in 20 to 30 US areas. CDR1 MNHNS and CDR2 SASEGT come from the germline V gene. The CDR3 runs to 14 residues. Unmatched junction bases numbered 8, after V lost 3 bases and J lost 9 bases. The chain is built from TRBV6-1 and TRBJ1-2, with 9 positions matching TRBD1. Sequencing was carried out using PBMCs or T cells enriched from blood (not recorded which). The origin of this receptor is a woman between 18 and 29 years old who had recovered from COVID-19. The CDR3 bases are TGTGCCAGCAGTGACGTGGGACAGGGCTACCGCTACACCTTC. Translating gives CASSDVGQGYRYTF.